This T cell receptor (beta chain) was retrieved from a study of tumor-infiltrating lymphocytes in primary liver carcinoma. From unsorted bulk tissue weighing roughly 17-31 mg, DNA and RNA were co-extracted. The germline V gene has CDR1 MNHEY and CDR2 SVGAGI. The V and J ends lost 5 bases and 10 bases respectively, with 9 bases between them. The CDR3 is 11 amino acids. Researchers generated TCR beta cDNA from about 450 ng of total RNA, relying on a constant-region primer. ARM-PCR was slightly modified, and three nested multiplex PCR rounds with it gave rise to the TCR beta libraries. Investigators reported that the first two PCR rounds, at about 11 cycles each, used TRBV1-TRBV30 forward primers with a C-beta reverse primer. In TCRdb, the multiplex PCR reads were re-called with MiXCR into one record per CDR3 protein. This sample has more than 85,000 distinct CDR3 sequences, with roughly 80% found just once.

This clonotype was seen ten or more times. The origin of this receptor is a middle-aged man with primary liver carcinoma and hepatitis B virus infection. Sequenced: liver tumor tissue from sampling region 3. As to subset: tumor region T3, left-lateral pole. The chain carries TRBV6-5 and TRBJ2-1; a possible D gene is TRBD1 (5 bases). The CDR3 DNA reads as TGTGCCAGCAGTCAGGGCCGGGAGCAGTTCTTC. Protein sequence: CASSQGREQFF.